What follows are 30 T cell receptor beta chains derived from one specimen sequenced in a study of CD8 T cells in Susac syndrome. It was with random hexamers that about 0.45 to 1 ug RNA was reverse transcribed. TCRdb fed the immunoSEQ multiplex PCR reads into MiXCR, producing one record per CDR3 protein. Of approximately 160,000 distinct CDR3 sequences listed, 95% to 96% are singletons. The material sequenced was CD4+ T cells from PBMCs. The receptors shown here come from a human donor with Susac syndrome.

The chain is built from TRBV24-1 and TRBJ2-1; no reliable D call. Trimming removed 3 bases from V and 6 bases from J, with 5 bases in between. The germline V gene encodes CDR1 KGHDR and CDR2 SFDVKD. The CDR3 sequence is 12 residues long. Written as DNA, the CDR3 is TGTGCCACCAGTGATCCGCTCAATGAGCAGTTCTTC. As protein: CATSDPLNEQFF.

The chain recombines TRBV5-1 with TRBJ1-1; no clear D gene. V lost 4 bases, J lost 2 bases, and 9 bases lay in between. CDR1 is SGHRS and CDR2 is YFSETQ in the germline V gene. This CDR3 is built from 13 residues. CDR3 loop: CASSQSSNTEAFF. CDR3 coding DNA: TGCGCCAGCAGCCAATCATCCAACACTGAAGCTTTCTTT.

The chain is built from TRBV27 and TRBJ1-1; D is undetermined. Per the germline V gene, CDR1 is MNHEY and CDR2 is SMNVEV (reference sequence). This CDR3 has 15 residues. V was clipped by 2 bases and J by 6 bases, with 16 bases between them. This chain's CDR3 is CASSLLAQVGAEAFF. The CDR3 DNA reads TGTGCCAGCAGTTTACTCGCCCAGGTTGGAGCTGAAGCTTTCTTT.

This clonotype was counted a single time. The V and J genes are TRBV28 and TRBJ2-3, with D perhaps TRBD2 (7 bases). CDR1 is MDHEN and CDR2 is SYDVKM in the germline V gene. The length of the CDR3 is 14 residues. Trimming took off 3 bases at V and 4 bases at J, with 11 bases between the two ends. This chain's CDR3 is CASSLGGAADTQYF. The DNA for the CDR3 is TGTGCCAGCAGTTTGGGGGGGGCCGCAGATACGCAGTATTTT.

The rearrangement links TRBV25-1 to TRBJ1-2; D unclear. Trimming stripped 4 bases from V and 4 bases from J, with 10 bases between. The CDR3 runs to 13 residues. Germline V gives CDR1 MGHDK, CDR2 SYGVNS. For the CDR3, the DNA is TGTGCCAGCAGTGTAGGGAGCCGCTATGGCTACACCTTC. Protein product: CASSVGSRYGYTF.

Only one count was recorded for this clonotype. The chain employs TRBV29-1 and TRBJ1-2, with TRBD1 identical over 8 bases. Germline V lookup: CDR1 SQVTM, CDR2 ANQGSEA. V lost 4 bases, J lost 1 base, and 5 bases stayed unmatched. The CDR3 runs to 14 residues. The CDR3: CSVVGRGRNYGYTF. CDR3 bases: TGCAGCGTTGTCGGCAGGGGGCGTAACTATGGCTACACCTTC.

The V gene is TRBV7-2, the J gene TRBJ2-7, with D perhaps TRBD2 (6 bases). V was cut by 5 bases and J by 6 bases, with 17 bases left in between. In germline, CDR1 is SGHTA, CDR2 FQGNSA. This CDR3 has 14 amino acids. The CDR3 loop is CASSQTGAPVEQYF. CDR3 coding DNA: TGTGCCAGCAGCCAGACGGGAGCCCCCGTCGAGCAGTACTTC.

This chain joins TRBV20-1 and TRBJ2-1, with 12 nucleotides matching TRBD2. CDR1 and CDR2 (germline): DFQATT, SNEGSKA (reference sequence). V was clipped by 0 bases and J by 11 bases; unmatched bases: 5. The CDR3 spans 14 residues. CDR3 in DNA: TGCAGTGCTAGAGATTCGACTAGCGGGGGTAAGCAGTTCTTC. Amino acid sequence: CSARDSTSGGKQFF.

The chain recombines TRBV20-1 with TRBJ2-3; 10 bases agree with TRBD2. The CDR3 is 16 residues long. Germline CDR1 is DFQATT and CDR2 is SNEGSKA (reference sequence). Germline trimming cut 5 bases from V and 5 bases from J; bases unmatched to any gene: 13. The CDR3 loop is CSAALPSGRVVDTQYF. The CDR3 DNA reads as TGCAGTGCTGCTCTGCCTAGCGGGAGAGTTGTAGATACGCAGTATTTT.

In DNA form, the CDR3 reads TGTGCCAGCAGTGAAGGGCGGGTTAGAGAGACCCAGTACTTC. This encodes CASSEGRVRETQYF. The chain links TRBV2 to TRBJ2-5; D is perhaps TRBD2 (5 bases). CDR1 SNHLY and CDR2 FYNNEI come from the germline V gene. The CDR3 has 14 amino acids. V was trimmed by 1 base and J by 4 bases, leaving 10 bases between them. The whole variable domain, filled in from reference TRBV2 and TRBJ2-5, reads EPEVTQTPSHQVTQMGQEVILRCVPISNHLYFYWYRQILGQKVEFLVSFYNNEISEKSEIFDDQFSVERPDGSNFTLKIRSTKLEDSAMYFCASSEGRVRETQYFGPGTRLLVL.

The chain uses TRBV20-1 and TRBJ1-3; no definite D call. V was cut by 3 bases and J by 9 bases, with 9 bases left in between. The CDR3 runs to 11 residues. Germline V gene lookup returns CDR1 DFQATT and CDR2 SNEGSKA (reference sequence). The CDR3: CSASLRSTIYF. The CDR3 DNA follows: TGCAGTGCTAGTCTCCGTAGCACCATATATTTT.

The V and J genes are TRBV7-2 and TRBJ2-1; 12 nucleotides line up with TRBD1. Germline V lookup: CDR1 SGHTA, CDR2 FQGNSA. CDR3 length: 15 amino acids. The V and J ends lost 5 bases and 8 bases, in that order; junction bases with no gene match: 7. CDR3 in amino acids: CASSRDRGRIDEQFF. The DNA of the CDR3 is TGTGCCAGCAGCCGGGACAGGGGGCGCATTGATGAGCAGTTCTTC.

This clonotype came up once. The chain carries TRBV28 and TRBJ2-7; the D is unclear. V gave up 6 bases and J gave up 7 bases, with 16 bases separating them. Germline CDR1 MDHEN, CDR2 SYDVKM. CDR3 length equals 13 residues. The CDR3 protein is CASRPGKPREQYF. Written as DNA, the CDR3 is TGTGCCAGCAGACCAGGCAAACCGAGAGAGCAGTACTTC.

V and J are TRBV2 and TRBJ2-2; 11 bases line up with TRBD2. V shed 6 bases, J shed 9 bases, and the junction held 15 bases outside the gene matches. This CDR3 comprises 17 residues. Germline lookup yields CDR1 SNHLY and CDR2 FYNNEI. In DNA, the CDR3 is TGTGCCAGCAGCGAACCTTCGGGACTAGCGGTCCCCCGGGAGCTGTTTTTT. Translated, it gives CASSEPSGLAVPRELFF.

The chain joins TRBV28 to TRBJ2-5; D is ambiguous. CDR3 length: 14 amino acids. V was clipped by 4 bases and J by 2 bases, with 11 bases between them. CDR1 is MDHEN and CDR2 is SYDVKM in the germline V gene. The CDR3 DNA reads TGTGCCAGCAGTTCTTTAGGGATACAAGAGACCCAGTACTTC. It specifies CASSSLGIQETQYF.

The chain couples TRBV4-1 to TRBJ2-3; 8 bases map to TRBD2. Trimming removed 5 bases from V and 4 bases from J; junction bases left unmatched: 2. In germline, CDR1 is MGHRA, CDR2 YSYEKL. The CDR3 contains 13 residues. CDR3 bases: TGCGCCAGCAGCGGGACTAGGGCAGATACGCAGTATTTT. This sequence encodes CASSGTRADTQYF.

The chain links TRBV12-3 or TRBV12-4 to TRBJ2-5; 14 nucleotides align to TRBD2. CDR3 length: 11 residues. The J segment lost 11 bases and the V segment lost 10 bases, leaving 3 bases of the junction unmatched. As DNA, the CDR3 is TGTGCCACCGGACTAGCGGGAGGACAGTACTTC. This translates into CATGLAGGQYF.

V gene TRBV24-1 combines with J gene TRBJ2-5; 8 bases fit TRBD2. CDR1 KGHDR and CDR2 SFDVKD come from the germline V gene. This CDR3 is 15 amino acids long. V lost 5 bases and J lost 4; bases outside the gene matches: 8. DNA for the CDR3: TGTGCCACCAGTGCGGGCGGGAGGAGGGGAGAGACCCAGTACTTC. It translates to CATSAGGRRGETQYF.

The chain links TRBV4-3 to TRBJ1-1; 7 bases line up with TRBD1. The CDR3 covers 14 residues. Germline values: CDR1 LGHNA, CDR2 YSLEER. V gave up 4 bases and J gave up 4 bases; unmatched junction bases: 6. CDR3 protein: CASSRTGGGTEAFF. CDR3 sequence (DNA): TGCGCCAGCAGCCGGACAGGAGGCGGCACTGAAGCTTTCTTT.

The genes are TRBV15 and TRBJ2-7; 10 bases are shared with TRBD2. The CDR3 sequence is 16 residues long. CDR1 and CDR2 (germline): LNHNV, YYDKDF (reference sequence). V was pared by 0 bases and J by 1 base, with 3 bases of the junction left unmatched. For the CDR3, the DNA is TGTGCCACCAGCAGAGACATAGCGGGAGGTTCCTACGAGCAGTACTTC. Translated, it gives CATSRDIAGGSYEQYF.

The V call is TRBV24-1, the J call TRBJ1-1, with D perhaps TRBD1 (6 bases). The CDR3 is 15 residues long. V lost 6 bases and J 0 bases, leaving 13 bases between the germline ends. Germline CDR1 reads KGHDR; CDR2 reads SFDVKD. The DNA for the CDR3 is TGTGCCACCAGTTCCACCGGGACAATGAACACTGAAGCTTTCTTT. Amino acids: CATSSTGTMNTEAFF.

The gene calls are TRBV30 and TRBJ1-3; no clear D gene. Per germline, CDR1 GTSNPN and CDR2 SVGIG (reference sequence). The V end was cut by 7 bases, the J end by 4 bases, with 8 bases between. The CDR3 is 11 amino acids. The CDR3 here is CASPQGNTIYF. The CDR3 nucleotides are TGTGCCTCCCCGCAGGGAAACACCATATATTTT. Drawing the rest from reference TRBV30 and TRBJ1-3, the complete variable domain is SQTIHQWPATLVQPVGSPLSLECTVEGTSNPNLYWYRQAAGRGLQLLFYSVGIGQISSEVPQNLSASRPQDRQFILSSKKLLLSDSGFYLCASPQGNTIYFGEGSWLTVV.

The genes are TRBV5-1 and TRBJ2-5; TRBD1 is a possible D gene (6 bases). V dropped 0 bases and J dropped 5 bases, with 17 bases sitting between them. The CDR3 length is 16 residues. Germline CDR1 reads SGHRS; CDR2 reads YFSETQ. CDR3 loop: CASSLDQGPARETQYF. CDR3 coding DNA: TGCGCCAGCAGCTTGGATCAGGGGCCCGCCCGGGAGACCCAGTACTTC.

This sequence joins TRBV11-1 and TRBJ2-6; D gene ambiguous. V lost 0 bases and J 0 bases, leaving 6 bases between the germline ends. The CDR3 spans 16 residues. CDR1 is SGHAT, CDR2 FQDESV, per germline (reference sequence). The CDR3 DNA reads TGTGCCAGCAGCTTAGCGGAGAGCTCTGGGGCCAACGTCCTGACTTTC. It encodes CASSLAESSGANVLTF.

The chain joins TRBV5-8 to TRBJ1-5; D call uncertain. The V and J ends lost 4 bases and 2 bases respectively, with 10 bases between them. The length of the CDR3 is 14 residues. Germline-derived CDR1 and CDR2 are SGHTS and YDEGEE. Written as DNA, the CDR3 is TGTGCCAGCAGCCCTCAGACCCGCAATCAGCCCCAGCATTTT. It encodes CASSPQTRNQPQHF.

V gene TRBV18 combines with J gene TRBJ1-5; D uncertain. CDR3 length: 16 amino acids. Germline CDR1 is KGHSH and CDR2 is LQKENI. V was cut by 3 bases and J by 3 bases, with 15 bases left in between. The CDR3 DNA sequence: TGTGCCAGCTCACCTCAAAAGGGAACCGCCAATCAGCCCCAGCATTTT. It specifies CASSPQKGTANQPQHF.

The chain carries TRBV6-2 or TRBV6-3 and TRBJ2-1; D gene unclear. The germline CDR1 and CDR2 sequences are MNHEY and SVGEGT. V lost 0 bases to trimming and J lost 9 bases, with 9 bases between them. The CDR3 consists of 13 residues. The CDR3 is CASSYSGRSEQFF. The DNA of the CDR3 is TGTGCCAGCAGTTACTCAGGTAGGAGTGAGCAGTTCTTC.

The chain links TRBV12-3 or TRBV12-4 to TRBJ2-2; D unclear. The V end lost 3 bases, the J end lost 4 bases, and 12 bases lay between the germline ends. CDR3 size: 15 residues. CDR3 DNA sequence: TGTGCCAGCAGTTTTATGGCCGAAGGCACCGGGGAGCTGTTTTTT. Protein sequence: CASSFMAEGTGELFF.

The V call is TRBV28, the J call TRBJ1-1, with D hard to call. The CDR3 spans 11 residues. Deletions cut 3 bases from V and 7 bases from J, with 6 bases between. In germline, CDR1 is MDHEN, CDR2 SYDVKM. The CDR3 loop reads CASSLAYEAFF. The CDR3, as DNA: TGTGCCAGCAGTTTGGCTTATGAAGCTTTCTTT.

The J gene is TRBJ2-4, the V gene TRBV20-1; D is possibly TRBD1 (5 bases). The V gene's germline CDR1 is DFQATT and CDR2 SNEGSKA (reference sequence). V lost 2 bases and J lost 0, with 14 bases in between. The length of the CDR3 is 16 residues. The CDR3 DNA reads as TGCAGTGCTAGACAGGCAGGGCCTCTAGCCAAAAACATTCAGTACTTC. Its translation is CSARQAGPLAKNIQYF.